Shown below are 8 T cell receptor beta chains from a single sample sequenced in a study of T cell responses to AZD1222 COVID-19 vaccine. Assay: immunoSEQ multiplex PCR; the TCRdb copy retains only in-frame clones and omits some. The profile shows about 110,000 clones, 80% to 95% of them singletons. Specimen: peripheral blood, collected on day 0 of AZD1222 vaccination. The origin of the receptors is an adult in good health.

In nucleotides, the CDR3 is TGTGCCAGTAGTCTTCGGCCGGGATCCGTGGGCCAAGAGACCCAGTACTTC. This gives the protein CASSLRPGSVGQETQYF. This sequence joins TRBV19 and TRBJ2-5; D possibly corresponds to TRBD2 (5 bases). Trimming cost V 5 bases and J 1 base, with 20 bases left between them. CDR3 length: 17 amino acids. Looked up from germline, CDR1 is LNHDA and CDR2 is SQIVND (reference sequence).

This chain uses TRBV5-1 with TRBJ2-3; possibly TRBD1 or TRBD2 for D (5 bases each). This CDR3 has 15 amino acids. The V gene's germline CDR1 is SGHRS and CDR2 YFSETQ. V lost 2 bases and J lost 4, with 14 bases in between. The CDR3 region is CASSLPPGTSDTQYF. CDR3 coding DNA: TGCGCCAGCAGCTTACCCCCCGGGACGTCAGATACGCAGTATTTT.

The CDR3 DNA reads TGCAGCGTTGATGGGGGGGCCCAAGAGACCCAGTACTTC. Translating it yields CSVDGGAQETQYF. The rearrangement links TRBV29-1 to TRBJ2-5, with D perhaps TRBD2 (7 bases). The CDR3 runs to 13 residues. V lost 3 bases and J lost 1, with 9 bases in between. Germline V gene sequence: CDR1 SQVTM, CDR2 ANQGSEA.

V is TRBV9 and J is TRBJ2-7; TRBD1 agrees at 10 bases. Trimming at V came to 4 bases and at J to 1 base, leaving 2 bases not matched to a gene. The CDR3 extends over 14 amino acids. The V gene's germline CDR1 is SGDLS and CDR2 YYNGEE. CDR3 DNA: TGTGCCAGCAGCAGGGGACAGGGGTCCTACGAGCAGTACTTC. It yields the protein CASSRGQGSYEQYF. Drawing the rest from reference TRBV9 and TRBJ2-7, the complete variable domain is DSGVTQTPKHLITATGQRVTLRCSPRSGDLSVYWYQQSLDQGLQFLIQYYNGEERAKGNILERFSAQQFPDLHSELNLSSLELGDSALYFCASSRGQGSYEQYFGPGTRLTVT.

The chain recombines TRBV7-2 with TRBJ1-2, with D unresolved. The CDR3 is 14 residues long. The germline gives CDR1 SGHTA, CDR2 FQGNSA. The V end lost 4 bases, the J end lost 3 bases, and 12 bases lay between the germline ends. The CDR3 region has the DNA TGTGCCAGCAGCTGGGGATCGGGAGACTATGGCTACACCTTC. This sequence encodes CASSWGSGDYGYTF.

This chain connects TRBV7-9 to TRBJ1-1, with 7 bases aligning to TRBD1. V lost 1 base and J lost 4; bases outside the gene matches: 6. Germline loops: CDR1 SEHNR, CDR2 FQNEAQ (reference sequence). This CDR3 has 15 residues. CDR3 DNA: TGTGCCAGCAGCTTAGGAGGGGGCAGAAGCACTGAAGCTTTCTTT. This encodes CASSLGGGRSTEAFF. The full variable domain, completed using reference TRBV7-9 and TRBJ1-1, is DTGVSQNPRHKITKRGQNVTFRCDPISEHNRLYWYRQTLGQGPEFLTYFQNEAQLEKSRLLSDRFSAERPKGSFSTLEIQRTEQGDSAMYLCASSLGGGRSTEAFFGQGTRLTVV.

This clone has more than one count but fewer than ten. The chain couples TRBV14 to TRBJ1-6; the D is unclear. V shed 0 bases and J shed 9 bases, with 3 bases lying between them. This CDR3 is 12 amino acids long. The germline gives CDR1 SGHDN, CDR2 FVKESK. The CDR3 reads CASSQDLSPLHF. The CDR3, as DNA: TGTGCCAGCAGCCAAGATCTTTCACCCCTCCACTTT.

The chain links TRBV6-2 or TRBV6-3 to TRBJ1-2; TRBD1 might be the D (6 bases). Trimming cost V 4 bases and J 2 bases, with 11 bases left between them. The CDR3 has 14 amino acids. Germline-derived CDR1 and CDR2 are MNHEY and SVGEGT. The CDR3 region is CASSWTGQNYGYTF. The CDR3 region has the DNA TGTGCCAGCAGTTGGACCGGACAGAACTATGGCTACACCTTC.